This T cell receptor (beta chain) was found in a study of identical twins. Findings and caveats of the study: Cord blood beta clonotypes that were abundant carried fewer insertions, and memory repertoires showed no such trend.

There were only healthy Caucasians among the donors. Carrying unique molecular identifiers, the cDNA also gained a universal primer site through template switching. In TCRdb, the 5' RACE reads were re-called with MiXCR into one record per CDR3 protein. The sample lists 300,000 to 350,000 distinct CDR3 sequences, 9% to 15% occurring once. A remark on this clonotype: Its antigen is not known.

The CDR3 is 17 amino acids. The germline V gene has CDR1 MGHRA and CDR2 YSYEKL. The trim removed 4 bases at V and 7 bases at J, leaving 7 bases unmatched. This sample also appeared in a second study, on yellow fever vaccine responses in identical twins. That investigation notes: In identical twins, vaccine T cell responses appeared partly shared and partly individual.

This chain links TRBV4-1 with TRBJ2-1, with 16 bases identical to TRBD2. What was sequenced was CD8+ T cells sorted from blood. The receptor was isolated from a woman younger than 30 in good health. CDR3 sequence: CASSPGLAGGLGNEQFF. DNA of the CDR3: TGCGCCAGCAGCCCGGGACTAGCGGGGGGGTTGGGGAATGAGCAGTTCTTC.